Below are 32 T cell receptor beta chains sequenced from a single sample in a study of cytomegalovirus exposure and HLA in healthy donors. Primers: 60 Vbeta forward and 13 Jbeta reverse. Here immunoSEQ multiplex PCR was the method, and the copy in TCRdb shows in-frame clones only, minus some. The sample holds 100,000 to 150,000 clones; 77% are singletons and the top ten take over 10%. Sequences were obtained from PBMCs. The receptors shown here come from a woman aged 40 to 55 in good health and CMV-seropositive.

The chain is built from TRBV27 and TRBJ2-6; D may be TRBD2 (6 bases). Germline CDR1 reads MNHEY; CDR2 reads SMNVEV (reference sequence). Trimming stripped 2 bases from V and 0 bases from J, with 8 bases between. This CDR3 spans 16 amino acids. Here the CDR3 DNA reads TGTGCCAGCAGTTTAGCGGGGAGCTCTGGGGCCAACGTCCTGACTTTC. Its protein is CASSLAGSSGANVLTF. Full variable domain (remainder filled in from reference TRBV27 and TRBJ2-6): EAQVTQNPRYLITVTGKKLTVTCSQNMNHEYMSWYRQDPGLGLRQIYYSMNVEVTDKGDVPEGYKVSRKEKRNFPLILESPSPNQTSLYFCASSLAGSSGANVLTFGAGSRLTVL.

The chain employs TRBV5-1 and TRBJ2-5; D is unresolved. Germline V gene data show CDR1 as SGHRS and CDR2 as YFSETQ. This CDR3 is built from 15 residues. V lost 0 bases, J lost 4 bases, and 13 bases lay in between. As DNA, the CDR3 is TGCGCCAGCAGCTTGGCCGCATCCTCGGGAGAGACCCAGTACTTC. Translating it yields CASSLAASSGETQYF.

The chain links TRBV28 to TRBJ1-2, with a weak D call TRBD1 (6 bases). Germline V gene lookup returns CDR1 MDHEN and CDR2 SYDVKM. V was shortened by 6 bases and J by 8 bases, with 16 bases between the two germline ends. This CDR3 is built from 13 residues. The CDR3 coding sequence is TGTGCCAGCAGACCGGGAGGAGGGGGAGGCTACACCTTC. This encodes CASRPGGGGGYTF.

J is TRBJ1-1 and V is TRBV9; D is possibly TRBD1 (6 bases). The germline gives CDR1 SGDLS, CDR2 YYNGEE. V lost 9 bases, J lost 3 bases, and 21 bases lay in between. This CDR3 comprises 15 residues. The chain's CDR3 is CATSPQGRGDTEAFF. CDR3 bases: TGTGCCACCTCTCCCCAGGGGCGAGGGGACACTGAAGCTTTCTTT.

The CDR3 bases are TGTGCCACCAGCAGAGATAGACAGGGCGCAGATACGCAGTATTTT. It encodes CATSRDRQGADTQYF. This chain uses TRBV15 with TRBJ2-3; TRBD1 aligns across 7 bases. After removal of 0 bases from V and 4 bases from J, the junction contained 4 bases not matched to a gene. This CDR3 region has 15 residues. Per germline, CDR1 LNHNV and CDR2 YYDKDF (reference sequence).

This chain uses TRBV28 with TRBJ2-5, with 8 bases matching TRBD1. This CDR3 has 14 residues. The V and J ends lost 5 bases and 1 base, in that order; junction bases with no gene match: 3. Germline CDR1 is MDHEN and CDR2 is SYDVKM. The CDR3 DNA reads TGTGCCAGCAGTCCGACAGGGGTCCAAGAGACCCAGTACTTC. Translation: CASSPTGVQETQYF.

This clone is medium-sized in the sample. V and J are TRBV7-9 and TRBJ2-7; TRBD2 aligns across 8 bases. Germline lookup yields CDR1 SEHNR and CDR2 FQNEAQ (reference sequence). The junction had 2 bases not matched to a gene; V was cut back by 4 bases and J by 0 bases. The CDR3 is 14 amino acids. The CDR3 DNA reads as TGTGCCAGCAGCTCGACTAGCGTCTCCTACGAGCAGTACTTC. Its protein is CASSSTSVSYEQYF.

In this sample, this clone is medium-sized. The chain links TRBV7-6 to TRBJ1-5; maybe TRBD1 (5 bases). This CDR3 has 15 amino acids. Germline CDR1 is SGHVS and CDR2 is FNYEAQ. Trimming took off 1 base at V and 2 bases at J, with 9 bases between the two ends. CDR3 protein: CASSLDEQGNQPQHF. The CDR3 DNA reads as TGTGCCAGCAGCTTAGACGAACAGGGCAATCAGCCCCAGCATTTT.

V gene TRBV6-5 combines with J gene TRBJ2-7; maybe TRBD2 (5 bases). Trimming took 1 base from V and 4 from J, leaving 11 bases between them. The CDR3 totals 14 residues. CDR1 MNHEY and CDR2 SVGAGI come from the germline V gene. CDR3 nucleotides: TGTGCCAGCAGTTACTACGGACTTTCTTACGAGCAGTACTTC. Encoded protein: CASSYYGLSYEQYF.

The chain employs TRBV7-9 and TRBJ2-3; 10 bases agree with TRBD1. The germline V gene encodes CDR1 SEHNR and CDR2 FQNEAQ (reference sequence). The CDR3 extends over 17 amino acids. J was trimmed by 1 base and V by 3 bases; bases with no gene match: 7. The CDR3 DNA follows: TGTGCCAGCAGCTTGTTTGGGGGGACAGGGGGCACAGATACGCAGTATTTT. This sequence encodes CASSLFGGTGGTDTQYF.

This clone was found a few times. The V call is TRBV9, the J call TRBJ1-1, with 11 bases fitting TRBD1. CDR3 length equals 15 residues. With V trimmed by 0 bases and J by 7 bases, 5 bases remained unmatched. The V gene's germline CDR1 is SGDLS and CDR2 YYNGEE. CDR3 nucleotide sequence: TGTGCCAGCAGCGTAGTCGGACAGGGGGCAAGTGAAGCTTTCTTT. Residues: CASSVVGQGASEAFF.

As DNA, the CDR3 is TGCAGCGCCACTACAGGGGACTATGGCTACACCTTC. This encodes CSATTGDYGYTF. The chain recombines TRBV29-1 with TRBJ1-2, with 7 bases matching TRBD1. The CDR3 runs to 12 residues. The trim removed 7 bases at V and 3 bases at J, leaving 5 bases unmatched. Germline V gives CDR1 SQVTM, CDR2 ANQGSEA.

This chain uses TRBV7-9 with TRBJ2-1, with TRBD1 matching over 11 bases. The CDR3 is 16 residues long. With 1 base clipped from V and 5 bases from J, the junction kept 4 bases outside the gene matches. Germline values: CDR1 SEHNR, CDR2 FQNEAQ (reference sequence). The CDR3 sequence: CASSLEPGQGDNEQFF. The CDR3, as DNA: TGTGCCAGCAGCTTAGAACCGGGACAGGGGGACAATGAGCAGTTCTTC. Full variable domain (remainder filled in from reference TRBV7-9 and TRBJ2-1): DTGVSQNPRHKITKRGQNVTFRCDPISEHNRLYWYRQTLGQGPEFLTYFQNEAQLEKSRLLSDRFSAERPKGSFSTLEIQRTEQGDSAMYLCASSLEPGQGDNEQFFGPGTRLTVL.

The rearrangement links TRBV6-5 to TRBJ1-1, with 8 bases lining up with TRBD1. CDR3 length equals 14 residues. Germline CDR1 and CDR2: MNHEY and SVGAGI. V lost 4 bases, J lost 6 bases, and 7 bases stayed unmatched. The CDR3 protein is CASSFGQGGPEAFF. CDR3 nucleotides: TGTGCCAGCAGTTTCGGACAGGGTGGGCCTGAAGCTTTCTTT.

The rearrangement uses TRBV5-5 and TRBJ1-2; D is ambiguous. This CDR3 is built from 13 residues. Germline-derived CDR1 and CDR2 are SGHKS and YYEKEE (reference sequence). V was clipped by 0 bases and J by 2 bases, with 5 bases between them. The CDR3 reads CASSLGSNYGYTF. The CDR3 bases are TGTGCCAGCAGCTTGGGTTCGAACTATGGCTACACCTTC.

The chain recombines TRBV6-5 with TRBJ1-1, with TRBD1 identical over 10 bases. The CDR3 is 14 amino acids. In germline, CDR1 is MNHEY, CDR2 SVGAGI. The V and J ends lost 2 bases and 5 bases, in that order; junction bases with no gene match: 2. The CDR3 coding sequence is TGTGCCAGCAGTTACCGGGACAGGGGTACTGAAGCTTTCTTT. This translates into CASSYRDRGTEAFF.

The chain links TRBV7-9 to TRBJ1-5; perhaps TRBD1 as D (5 bases). The CDR3 contains 14 residues. CDR1 is SEHNR and CDR2 is FQNEAQ in the germline V gene (reference sequence). The V and J ends lost 3 bases and 4 bases respectively, with 10 bases between them. CDR3 DNA: TGTGCCAGCAGCTTCGGGGGAATGAATCAGCCCCAGCATTTT. It encodes CASSFGGMNQPQHF.

This clone was picked up a small number of times. The chain uses TRBV19 and TRBJ1-4, with TRBD1 matching 8 bases. Germline V gene data show CDR1 as LNHDA and CDR2 as SQIVND (reference sequence). This CDR3 region has 16 residues. V lost 4 bases and J lost 6; bases outside the gene matches: 10. The CDR3 nucleotides are TGTGCCAGTAGTACCATCGGGACAGGCGGCGATGAAAAACTGTTTTTT. Amino acid sequence: CASSTIGTGGDEKLFF.

The chain couples TRBV7-9 to TRBJ2-1, with no clear D. The V and J ends lost 2 bases and 5 bases respectively, with 4 bases between them. The germline V gene encodes CDR1 SEHNR and CDR2 FQNEAQ (reference sequence). The length of the CDR3 is 12 residues. The CDR3 sequence: CASSLQDNEQFF. CDR3 DNA: TGTGCCAGCAGCTTACAGGACAATGAGCAGTTCTTC.

V is TRBV5-1 and J is TRBJ1-4; D not certain. The CDR3 length is 15 residues. Germline V gene sequence: CDR1 SGHRS, CDR2 YFSETQ. V lost 0 bases, J lost 8 bases, and 14 bases lay in between. The CDR3 loop is CASSLDPYTQEKLFF. In DNA form, the CDR3 reads TGCGCCAGCAGCTTGGATCCTTATACGCAGGAAAAACTGTTTTTT. The variable domain in full, with the rest retrieved from reference TRBV5-1 and TRBJ1-4, is KAGVTQTPRYLIKTRGQQVTLSCSPISGHRSVSWYQQTPGQGLQFLFEYFSETQRNKGNFPGRFSGRQFSNSRSEMNVSTLELGDSALYLCASSLDPYTQEKLFFGSGTQLSVL.

The chain uses TRBV9 and TRBJ2-5; TRBD1 is a possible D gene (5 bases). Germline V gene lookup returns CDR1 SGDLS and CDR2 YYNGEE. V was clipped by 4 bases and J by 1 base, with 11 bases between them. The CDR3 length is 14 residues. The CDR3 loop is CASSYDSSQETQYF. CDR3 DNA sequence: TGTGCCAGCAGCTACGACAGTTCCCAAGAGACCCAGTACTTC.

This clone was recorded only once. The junction and the germline gene differ at one end; a read error may be behind it. Different DNA sequences within this sample yield the same CDR3. The V call is TRBV6-6, the J call TRBJ2-1; 12 positions agree with TRBD2. The CDR3 sequence is 14 residues long. Germline CDR1 reads MNHNY; CDR2 reads SVGAGI (reference sequence). The CDR3 loop is CASSSLAGGNEQFF. The CDR3 DNA reads TGTGCCAGCAGTTCACTAGCGGGAGGAAATGAACAGTTCTTC.

This clone came up a few times. The chain links TRBV6-5 to TRBJ2-4; D gene unclear. Trimming took off 0 bases at V and 0 bases at J, with 9 bases between the two ends. The CDR3 is made up of 16 amino acids. Per germline, CDR1 MNHEY and CDR2 SVGAGI. CDR3 region: CASSYSFSRAKNIQYF. CDR3 coding DNA: TGTGCCAGCAGTTACTCGTTCTCCAGAGCCAAAAACATTCAGTACTTC.

The rearrangement uses TRBV5-1 and TRBJ2-3; D is ambiguous. Per germline, CDR1 SGHRS and CDR2 YFSETQ. Trimming stripped 6 bases from V and 1 base from J, with 9 bases between. The CDR3 spans 13 residues. This CDR3 is CASKRQGTDTQYF. In nucleotides, the CDR3 is TGCGCCAGCAAAAGGCAGGGCACAGATACGCAGTATTTT.

This sequence joins TRBV30 and TRBJ2-7, with TRBD2 identical over 12 bases. J lost 3 bases, V lost 3 bases, and 6 bases had no gene match. Looked up from germline, CDR1 is GTSNPN and CDR2 is SVGIG (reference sequence). The CDR3 is 15 amino acids. This chain's CDR3 is CAWRAGTSGLYEQYF. Written as DNA, the CDR3 is TGTGCCTGGAGAGCCGGGACTAGCGGGCTCTACGAGCAGTACTTC.

This chain joins TRBV5-1 and TRBJ2-1; a possible D gene is TRBD1 (7 bases). Trimming took 6 bases from V and 8 from J, leaving 18 bases between them. The CDR3 covers 14 residues. Germline CDR1 and CDR2: SGHRS and YFSETQ. CDR3 protein: CASKRGRDRDEQFF. Written as DNA, the CDR3 is TGCGCCAGCAAAAGGGGGCGGGATAGGGATGAGCAGTTCTTC.

The gene calls are TRBV2 and TRBJ1-4; 7 positions agree with TRBD1. The CDR3 runs to 14 residues. V lost 6 bases to trimming and J lost 3 bases; unmatched junction nucleotides: 4. The germline gives CDR1 SNHLY, CDR2 FYNNEI. The CDR3 loop reads CASRRGTANEKLFF. DNA for the CDR3: TGTGCCAGCAGACGCGGGACAGCTAATGAAAAACTGTTTTTT.

This clone was picked up a small number of times. V usage is TRBV9 and J usage is TRBJ2-2; maybe TRBD1 (5 bases). The CDR3 length is 17 residues. Germline values: CDR1 SGDLS, CDR2 YYNGEE. Trimming cost V 0 bases and J 8 bases, with 20 bases left between them. The CDR3 coding sequence is TGTGCCAGCAGCGTAGTAGAGGTGGCACAGGCGTGGGGGGAGCTGTTTTTT. Protein: CASSVVEVAQAWGELFF.

The chain has TRBV20-1 and TRBJ1-2; D remains ambiguous. The CDR3 loop spans 11 amino acids. In germline, CDR1 is DFQATT, CDR2 SNEGSKA (reference sequence). The CDR3, as DNA: TGCTCCGACATGTCTAACTATGGCTACACCTTC. Amino acids: CSDMSNYGYTF.

The rearrangement uses TRBV27 and TRBJ1-2; 12 bases match TRBD1. Germline V lookup: CDR1 MNHEY, CDR2 SMNVEV (reference sequence). The CDR3 length is 14 residues. Trimming cost V 5 bases and J 6 bases; bases outside gene matches: 4. CDR3 region: CASSPGQGANGYTF. The CDR3 nucleotides read TGTGCCAGCAGTCCGGGACAGGGGGCGAATGGCTACACCTTC.

The rearrangement joins TRBV5-5 to TRBJ2-7, with TRBD2 matching over 7 bases. The CDR3 spans 16 residues. Unmatched junction bases numbered 14, after V lost 2 bases and J lost 6 bases. Germline V gives CDR1 SGHKS, CDR2 YYEKEE (reference sequence). CDR3 nucleotides: TGTGCCAGCAGCTTTGTGGTAGCGGGCCCACTTGTCGAGCAGTACTTC. Amino acids: CASSFVVAGPLVEQYF.

This chain joins TRBV7-8 and TRBJ2-3; TRBD2 matches 13 bases. The CDR3 length is 15 residues. V gave up 6 bases and J gave up 3 bases; unmatched junction bases: 3. Looked up from germline, CDR1 is SGHVS and CDR2 is FQNEAQ. CDR3 in amino acids: CASSSTSGRTDTQYF. CDR3 bases: TGTGCCAGCAGTTCGACTAGCGGGAGGACAGATACGCAGTATTTT.